The 25 T cell receptor beta chains given below trace back to one sample, sequenced in a study of blood T cells in healthy people across ages (dated by TCRdb to between 2015 and 2017). Library construction relied on 5' RACE. The instrument was an Illumina HiSeq 2500. A second PCR of roughly 7 to 12 cycles was performed with a sample-barcoded 5' primer and a J-beta primer mix. TCRdb reran the public reads through fastp at Q25 and MiXCR, keeping productive beta chains. Every distinct CDR3 protein forms one entry, paired with its most common genes and DNA. Counted in this sample were roughly 800,000 distinct CDR3 sequences; around 25% of them appeared once. The ten largest clones add up to around 3.6% of the sample. These data were also reused for a study on T cells of mothers and their children.

Specimen: blood. The origin of the receptors is a boy aged 5-17 years in good health.

This sequence joins TRBV7-2 and TRBJ2-7; 8 positions agree with TRBD1. V lost 0 bases and J lost 3; bases outside the gene matches: 7. There are 16 residues in the CDR3. CDR1 and CDR2 from the germline V gene are SGHTA and FQGNSA. This CDR3 is CASSLASGQGNYEQYF. The CDR3 coding sequence is TGTGCCAGCAGCTTAGCCTCAGGACAGGGAAACTACGAGCAGTACTTC.

V usage is TRBV5-1 and J usage is TRBJ1-1; TRBD1 matches at 9 bases. The CDR3 is 14 residues long. V was pared by 5 bases and J by 5 bases, with 7 bases of the junction left unmatched. Germline CDR1 is SGHRS and CDR2 is YFSETQ. As DNA, the CDR3 is TGCGCCAGCAGAGAAGGGACAGGGCAAACTGAAGCTTTCTTT. Protein sequence: CASREGTGQTEAFF.

This clonotype was observed a handful of times. The chain links TRBV27 to TRBJ2-1, with 7 bases lining up with TRBD2. The germline gives CDR1 MNHEY, CDR2 SMNVEV (reference sequence). V gave up 4 bases and J gave up 5 bases; unmatched junction bases: 8. The CDR3 has 15 residues. CDR3 in amino acids: CASSYGWLADNEQFF. The CDR3, as DNA: TGTGCCAGCAGTTATGGGTGGCTAGCGGACAATGAGCAGTTCTTC.

This clonotype was seen a few times. The chain combines TRBV28 with TRBJ1-5; weak D call: TRBD1 (6 bases). The V end was cut by 5 bases, the J end by 1 base, with 9 bases between. There are 14 residues in the CDR3. Germline values: CDR1 MDHEN, CDR2 SYDVKM. This CDR3 reads CASSGGHSNQPQHF. The CDR3 DNA is TGTGCCAGCAGTGGGGGGCACAGCAATCAGCCCCAGCATTTT.

This clonotype has only a few counts. The chain is built from TRBV29-1 and TRBJ1-1; no clear D. V lost 7 bases and J 4 bases, leaving 7 bases between the germline ends. CDR1 and CDR2 (germline): SQVTM, ANQGSEA. The CDR3 runs to 10 residues. The CDR3 DNA reads as TGCAGCGGCCTCGGCACTGAAGCTTTCTTT. This codes for CSGLGTEAFF.

The chain recombines TRBV7-9 with TRBJ2-1; D is ambiguous. V was shortened by 2 bases and J by 8 bases, with 7 bases between the two germline ends. This CDR3 has 12 amino acids. Germline V gene lookup returns CDR1 SEHNR and CDR2 FQNEAQ (reference sequence). The CDR3 loop reads CASSLRVYEQFF. In DNA form, the CDR3 reads TGTGCCAGCAGCTTAAGGGTGTATGAGCAGTTCTTC.

This clonotype occurred a few times. This chain connects TRBV28 to TRBJ2-7, with TRBD1 matching 7 bases. V lost 3 bases and J lost 4; bases outside the gene matches: 12. This CDR3 spans 16 amino acids. The germline CDR1 and CDR2 sequences are MDHEN and SYDVKM. CDR3 DNA: TGTGCCAGCAGTTTGGGGACAGTTTTTCTGCGGTACGAGCAGTACTTC. This codes for CASSLGTVFLRYEQYF.

The rearrangement uses TRBV30 and TRBJ1-1; D not certain. The germline gives CDR1 GTSNPN, CDR2 SVGIG (reference sequence). CDR3 length: 14 residues. V dropped 2 bases and J dropped 10 bases, with 20 bases sitting between them. CDR3 in DNA: TGTGCCTGGAGTTACCCGTCCCTGACTCGGGGAGCTTTCTTT. Translating gives CAWSYPSLTRGAFF. The whole variable domain, remainder taken from reference TRBV30 and TRBJ1-1, is SQTIHQWPATLVQPVGSPLSLECTVEGTSNPNLYWYRQAAGRGLQLLFYSVGIGQISSEVPQNLSASRPQDRQFILSSKKLLLSDSGFYLCAWSYPSLTRGAFFGQGTRLTVV.

This clonotype was seen only a few times. The J gene is TRBJ1-1, the V gene TRBV5-1; perhaps TRBD1 as D (5 bases). V lost 3 bases and J 0 bases, leaving 12 bases between the germline ends. Germline values: CDR1 SGHRS, CDR2 YFSETQ. The CDR3 totals 15 residues. This CDR3 reads CASSYQTEMNTEAFF. The CDR3, as DNA: TGCGCCAGCAGCTACCAGACAGAAATGAACACTGAAGCTTTCTTT. Combining the CDR3 with reference TRBV5-1 and TRBJ1-1 gives the whole variable domain KAGVTQTPRYLIKTRGQQVTLSCSPISGHRSVSWYQQTPGQGLQFLFEYFSETQRNKGNFPGRFSGRQFSNSRSEMNVSTLELGDSALYLCASSYQTEMNTEAFFGQGTRLTVV.

The chain employs TRBV12-3 or TRBV12-4 and TRBJ2-3; D may be TRBD1 or TRBD2 (5 bases each). The V and J ends lost 4 bases and 4 bases respectively, with 12 bases between them. The CDR3 sequence is 14 residues long. The CDR3 region is CASSSGHSADTQYF. Here the CDR3 DNA reads TGTGCCAGCAGTTCCGGACATAGCGCAGATACGCAGTATTTT.

The chain couples TRBV28 to TRBJ2-4; 10 bases fit TRBD1. The CDR3 loop spans 16 amino acids. CDR1 is MDHEN, CDR2 SYDVKM, per germline. Unmatched junction bases numbered 5, after V lost 3 bases and J lost 3 bases. CDR3 nucleotide sequence: TGTGCCAGCAGTTTGGGACAGGGGCTCGGCAAAAACATTCAGTACTTC. This gives the protein CASSLGQGLGKNIQYF.

The J gene is TRBJ1-4, the V gene TRBV7-8, with 10 bases fitting TRBD1. CDR3 length equals 17 residues. The germline V gene encodes CDR1 SGHVS and CDR2 FQNEAQ. The V and J ends lost 1 base and 8 bases, in that order; junction bases with no gene match: 10. The CDR3 nucleotides are TGTGCCAGCAGCTTAGTGGGGACAGGGGCCCGTCGAGAAAAACTGTTTTTT. Translated, it gives CASSLVGTGARREKLFF.

The rearrangement uses TRBV6-2 or TRBV6-3 and TRBJ2-1; D unresolved. Germline loops: CDR1 MNHEY, CDR2 SVGEGT. There are 12 residues in the CDR3. V was clipped by 4 bases and J by 6 bases, with 7 bases between them. The CDR3 sequence: CASSSRANEQFF. CDR3 DNA: TGTGCCAGCAGTTCCCGCGCCAATGAGCAGTTCTTC.

The chain has TRBV11-2 and TRBJ2-5; TRBD2 matches at 10 bases. The CDR3 has 20 amino acids. J was trimmed by 4 bases and V by 1 base; bases with no gene match: 18. From germline, CDR1 is SGHAT and CDR2 FQNNGV. The CDR3 is CASSLVTRASGSRRRETQYF. CDR3 DNA: TGTGCCAGCAGCTTAGTCACCAGGGCTAGCGGGAGTCGTCGGAGAGAGACCCAGTACTTC.

This chain connects TRBV4-2 to TRBJ2-3, with D tentatively TRBD2 (5 bases). Germline V gene lookup returns CDR1 LGHNA and CDR2 YNFKEQ. The CDR3 spans 15 residues. Trimming stripped 0 bases from V and 7 bases from J, with 14 bases between. CDR3 protein: CASSQEVSALYTQYF. Written as DNA, the CDR3 is TGTGCCAGCAGCCAAGAAGTTAGCGCCTTGTATACGCAGTATTTT.

This clonotype was seen more than once but under ten times. The chain is built from TRBV28 and TRBJ1-2; tentative D call: TRBD1 (5 bases). The germline CDR1 and CDR2 sequences are MDHEN and SYDVKM. V lost 7 bases and J 4 bases, leaving 16 bases between the germline ends. This CDR3 has 14 amino acids. For the CDR3, the DNA is TGTGCCAGCAACCTTGGGGGGACGGTCTATGGCTACACCTTC. Residues: CASNLGGTVYGYTF.

The chain carries TRBV9 and TRBJ2-3, with 8 bases fitting TRBD1. Germline V gives CDR1 SGDLS, CDR2 YYNGEE. V trimming: 0 bases; J trimming: 6 bases; junction bases outside the gene matches: 9. The CDR3 sequence is 16 residues long. CDR3 region: CASSVAGGQDVDTQYF. The CDR3 coding sequence is TGTGCCAGCAGCGTAGCTGGGGGACAGGACGTCGATACGCAGTATTTT.

This chain joins TRBV7-9 and TRBJ2-5; 7 nucleotides line up with TRBD1. V was pared by 6 bases and J by 1 base, with 5 bases of the junction left unmatched. This CDR3 is 14 amino acids long. Germline lookup yields CDR1 SEHNR and CDR2 FQNEAQ (reference sequence). DNA of the CDR3: TGTGCCAGCAGGGACCGGGACAGCCAAGAGACCCAGTACTTC. Protein product: CASRDRDSQETQYF.

This chain links TRBV24-1 with TRBJ2-1; 13 bases agree with TRBD2. The CDR3 is 13 residues long. J was trimmed by 8 bases and V by 9 bases; bases with no gene match: 3. From germline, CDR1 is KGHDR and CDR2 SFDVKD. The CDR3 DNA reads as TGTGCCACCCGGACTAGCGGGGGTGATGAGCAGTTCTTC. Translating it yields CATRTSGGDEQFF.

The chain has TRBV19 and TRBJ2-5, with 13 bases lining up with TRBD2. CDR1 is LNHDA and CDR2 is SQIVND in the germline V gene (reference sequence). J lost 1 base, V lost 5 bases, and 7 bases had no gene match. The CDR3 extends over 17 amino acids. CDR3 amino acids: CASSPRTSGSLQETQYF. DNA of the CDR3: TGTGCCAGTAGTCCCAGGACTAGCGGGAGCCTCCAAGAGACCCAGTACTTC.

This clonotype was picked up a small number of times. The genes are TRBV4-3 and TRBJ2-4, with 7 nucleotides matching TRBD2. The CDR3 runs to 17 residues. CDR1 and CDR2 from the germline V gene are LGHNA and YSLEER. The junction had 9 bases not matched to a gene; V was cut back by 0 bases and J by 4 bases. The CDR3 sequence: CASSQDIREGEKNIQYF. In nucleotides, the CDR3 is TGCGCCAGCAGCCAAGATATTAGGGAGGGAGAAAAAAACATTCAGTACTTC.

J is TRBJ2-2 and V is TRBV9; tentative D call: TRBD1 (6 bases). The germline V and J ends were trimmed by 0 bases and 2 bases, with 14 bases remaining between them. The CDR3 contains 17 residues. The germline gives CDR1 SGDLS, CDR2 YYNGEE. The CDR3 nucleotides read TGTGCCAGCAGCGTAGAATTTTGGGGACATAACACCGGGGAGCTGTTTTTT. Its protein product is CASSVEFWGHNTGELFF.

The V and J genes are TRBV6-1 and TRBJ2-7; no definite D call. V lost 6 bases and J lost 1, with 10 bases in between. CDR1 is MNHNS, CDR2 SASEGT, per germline. The CDR3 consists of 13 residues. CDR3 DNA: TGTGCCAGCAGGGGCGCAGCATCCTACGAGCAGTACTTC. Translated: CASRGAASYEQYF.

In this sample, this clonotype turned up a few times. The V call is TRBV28, the J call TRBJ2-7; 7 nucleotides match TRBD2. Germline trimming cut 6 bases from V and 2 bases from J; bases unmatched to any gene: 7. Germline V gene sequence: CDR1 MDHEN, CDR2 SYDVKM. The length of the CDR3 is 14 residues. The CDR3 loop is CASSRMAGAYEQYF. The CDR3 DNA reads TGTGCCAGCAGCCGTATGGCGGGAGCCTACGAGCAGTACTTC.

Details on this clonotype: The junction differs from germline at one of its ends, possibly a read error. This sequence joins TRBV14 and TRBJ2-1; D uncertain. The CDR3 is 14 amino acids. Germline CDR1 and CDR2: SGHDN and FVKESK. The CDR3 DNA is TGTGCCAGCAGTCAAGAGAGGAGCTACAATGAGCAGTTCTTC. Protein sequence: CASSQERSYNEQFF.